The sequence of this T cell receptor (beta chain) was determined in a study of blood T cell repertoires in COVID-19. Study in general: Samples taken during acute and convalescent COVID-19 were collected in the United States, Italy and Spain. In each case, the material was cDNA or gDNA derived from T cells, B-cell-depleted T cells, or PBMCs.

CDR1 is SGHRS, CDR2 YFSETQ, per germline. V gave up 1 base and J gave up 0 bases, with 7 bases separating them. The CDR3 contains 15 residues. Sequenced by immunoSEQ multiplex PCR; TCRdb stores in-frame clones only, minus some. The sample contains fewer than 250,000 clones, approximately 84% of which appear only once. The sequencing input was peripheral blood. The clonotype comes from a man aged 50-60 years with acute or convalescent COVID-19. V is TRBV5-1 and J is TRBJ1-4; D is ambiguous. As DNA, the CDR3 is TGCGCCAGCAGCTTGCAGTCAGCAACTAATGAAAAACTGTTTTTT. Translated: CASSLQSATNEKLFF.